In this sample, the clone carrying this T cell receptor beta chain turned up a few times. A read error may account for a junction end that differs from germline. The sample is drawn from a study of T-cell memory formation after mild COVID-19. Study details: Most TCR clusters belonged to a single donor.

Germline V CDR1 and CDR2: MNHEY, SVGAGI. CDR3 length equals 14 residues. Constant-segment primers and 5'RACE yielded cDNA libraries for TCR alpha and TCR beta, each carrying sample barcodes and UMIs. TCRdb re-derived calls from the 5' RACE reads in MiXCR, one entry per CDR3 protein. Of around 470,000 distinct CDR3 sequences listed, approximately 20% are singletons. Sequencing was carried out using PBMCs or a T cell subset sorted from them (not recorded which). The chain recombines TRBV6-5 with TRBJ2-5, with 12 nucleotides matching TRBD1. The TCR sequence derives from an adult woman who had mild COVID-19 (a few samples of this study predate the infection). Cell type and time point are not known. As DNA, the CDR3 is TGTGCCAGCAGAGCCCGGGACAGGGGGCAAACGGAGGACTTC. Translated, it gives CASRARDRGQTEDF.